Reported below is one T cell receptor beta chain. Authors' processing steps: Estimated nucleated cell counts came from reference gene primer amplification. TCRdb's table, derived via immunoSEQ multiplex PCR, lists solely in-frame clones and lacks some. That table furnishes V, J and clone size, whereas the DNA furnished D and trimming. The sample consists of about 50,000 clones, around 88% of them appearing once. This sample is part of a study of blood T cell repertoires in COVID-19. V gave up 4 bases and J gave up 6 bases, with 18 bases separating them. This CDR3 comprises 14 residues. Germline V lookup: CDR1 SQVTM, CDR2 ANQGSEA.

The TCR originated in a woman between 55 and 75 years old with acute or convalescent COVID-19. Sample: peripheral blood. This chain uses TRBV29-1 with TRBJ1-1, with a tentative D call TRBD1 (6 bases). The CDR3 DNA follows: TGCAGCGTTGGTAAACAGGGTGGTTATTCTGAAGCTTTCTTT. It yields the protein CSVGKQGGYSEAFF. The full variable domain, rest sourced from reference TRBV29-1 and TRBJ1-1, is SAVISQKPSRDICQRGTSLTIQCQVDSQVTMMFWYRQQPGQSLTLIATANQGSEATYESGFVIDKFPISRPNLTFSTLTVSNMSPEDSSIYLCSVGKQGGYSEAFFGQGTRLTVV.